The next 22 T cell receptor beta chains were all read from a single sample in a study of T cells in Graves' hyperthyroidism and ophthalmopathy. Authors of the study amplified TCR beta CDR3 regions from RNA transcripts. In the first-round RT-PCR of the TCR CDR3, the HTBI primer set was used. TCRdb processed the multiplex PCR reads anew with MiXCR; each CDR3 protein has one entry. This table has nearly 600,000 distinct CDR3 sequences, 14% appearing once. The sequenced material came from blood. Every receptor here comes from a woman in her twenties or thirties with Graves' hyperthyroidism that later progressed to Graves' ophthalmopathy.

This clonotype was counted once. Since a much larger clone is just one base distant, this may be a read error. The CDR3 sequence is CVSAKDSANYGYTF. The CDR3 bases are TGTGTCAGCGCAAAGGACAGCGCAAACTATGGCTACACCTTC. This chain connects TRBV7-3 to TRBJ1-2; TRBD1 might be the D (6 bases). The CDR3 length is 14 residues. Germline V CDR1 and CDR2: SGHTA, FQGTGA.

This clonotype has ten or more counts. The chain combines TRBV24-1 with TRBJ1-5, with D possibly being TRBD1 (6 bases). Trimming took 4 bases from V and 5 from J, leaving 14 bases between them. Looked up from germline, CDR1 is KGHDR and CDR2 is SFDVKD. This CDR3 is built from 15 residues. DNA for the CDR3: TGTGCCACCAGTGACCCGGACAGTCACGATCAGCCCCAGCATTTT. This translates into CATSDPDSHDQPQHF.

The table lists this clonotype with many counts. CDR3 sequence: CASSLVDTEAFF. CDR3 in DNA: TGTGCCAGCAGCTTGGTGGACACTGAAGCTTTCTTT. The chain links TRBV7-9 to TRBJ1-1; D call uncertain. The CDR3 sequence is 12 residues long. V was clipped by 3 bases and J by 3 bases, with 5 bases between them. The V gene's germline CDR1 is SEHNR and CDR2 FQNEAQ (reference sequence). Full variable domain (remainder filled in from reference TRBV7-9 and TRBJ1-1): DTGVSQNPRHKITKRGQNVTFRCDPISEHNRLYWYRQTLGQGPEFLTYFQNEAQLEKSRLLSDRFSAERPKGSFSTLEIQRTEQGDSAMYLCASSLVDTEAFFGQGTRLTVV.

Note on this clonotype: One end of the junction does not line up with germline, which may come from a read error. The J gene is TRBJ1-5, the V gene TRBV30; TRBD1 might be the D (5 bases). CDR1 is GTSNPN, CDR2 SVGIG, per germline (reference sequence). This CDR3 comprises 13 residues. The CDR3 coding sequence is TGTGCCCGGAGTGTACAGGGCAATCAGCCCCAGCATTTT. Translation: CARSVQGNQPQHF.

With regard to this clonotype: Mismatch with germline at one junction end may stem from a read error. The rearrangement links TRBV18 to TRBJ1-5; 9 bases fit TRBD1. Per germline, CDR1 KGHSH and CDR2 LQKENI. The length of the CDR3 is 14 residues. CDR3 residues: CASSRTGDNHPQHF. In DNA form, the CDR3 reads TGTGCCAGCTCCCGGACAGGGGATAATCATCCCCAGCATTTT.

This clonotype was seen ten or more times. This chain links TRBV7-6 with TRBJ2-7; TRBD2 agrees at 8 bases. Germline V gene lookup returns CDR1 SGHVS and CDR2 FNYEAQ. This CDR3 is 13 amino acids long. V lost 5 bases to trimming and J lost 4 bases; unmatched junction nucleotides: 4. The DNA for the CDR3 is TGTGCCAGCAGCCAGCGGGAGTTTTACGAGCAGTACTTC. Translation: CASSQREFYEQYF.

The chain joins TRBV29-1 to TRBJ2-7; no reliable D call. The length of the CDR3 is 12 residues. Trimming stripped 2 bases from V and 2 bases from J, with 7 bases between. The V gene's germline CDR1 is SQVTM and CDR2 ANQGSEA. Here the CDR3 DNA reads TGCAGCGTTGAATACCGACCCTACGAGCAGTACTTC. Translated: CSVEYRPYEQYF.

The chain couples TRBV5-1 to TRBJ2-1, with 7 bases lining up with TRBD2. Germline lookup yields CDR1 SGHRS and CDR2 YFSETQ. This CDR3 has 16 residues. J gave up 0 bases and V 5 bases, and 8 bases lay outside the gene matches. The CDR3 DNA reads as TGCGCCAGCAGACCCGGGCTAGCGGCCTCCTACAATGAGCAGTTCTTC. It is translated as CASRPGLAASYNEQFF.

This clonotype was seen repeatedly, ten times or more. The gene calls are TRBV12-3 or TRBV12-4 and TRBJ1-4, with D hard to call. V lost 1 base, J lost 0 bases, and 12 bases lay in between. The CDR3 runs to 17 residues. The CDR3, as DNA: TGTGCCAGCAGTTTAGATCTCCTGTCGGCAACTAATGAAAAACTGTTTTTT. Protein sequence: CASSLDLLSATNEKLFF.

About this clonotype: The junction departs from the called germline gene at one end, perhaps through a read error. The gene calls are TRBV4-1 and TRBJ2-1, with D possibly being TRBD1 or TRBD2 (6 bases each). The CDR3 contains 16 residues. Germline V gene sequence: CDR1 MGHRA, CDR2 YSYEKL. CDR3 sequence reads: CASGQGAGGRFVEQFF. CDR3 nucleotides: TGCGCCAGCGGCCAAGGAGCTGGGGGGCGGTTCGTTGAGCAGTTCTTC.

This clonotype was recorded many times. The genes are TRBV15 and TRBJ2-7; D is possibly TRBD2 (6 bases). V was clipped by 0 bases and J by 3 bases, with 15 bases between them. This CDR3 comprises 16 residues. Germline V gene lookup returns CDR1 LNHNV and CDR2 YYDKDF (reference sequence). CDR3 in DNA: TGTGCCACCAGCAGAGATAGGGCGGGGTCCCTCTACGAGCAGTACTTC. It encodes CATSRDRAGSLYEQYF.

This clonotype was seen ten or more times. CDR3: CASSERWSSYNEQFF. In DNA, the CDR3 is TGTGCCAGCAGTGAGCGGTGGAGCTCCTACAATGAGCAGTTCTTC. V usage is TRBV6-1 and J usage is TRBJ2-1; no reliable D call. The CDR3 contains 15 residues. Per the germline V gene, CDR1 is MNHNS and CDR2 is SASEGT. Trimming removed 3 bases from V and 0 bases from J, with 9 bases in between.

The chain couples TRBV6-2 or TRBV6-3 to TRBJ2-4, with 7 bases aligning to TRBD2. V was pared by 7 bases and J by 0 bases, with 9 bases of the junction left unmatched. CDR1 MNHEY and CDR2 SVGEGT come from the germline V gene. The CDR3 covers 16 residues. CDR3 nucleotides: TGTGCCAGCACCGAACCGGGGGGATTAGCCAAAAACATTCAGTACTTC. Its translation is CASTEPGGLAKNIQYF.

This clonotype has ten or more counts. This chain links TRBV30 with TRBJ1-2; D not resolved. V dropped 5 bases and J dropped 0 bases, with 7 bases sitting between them. Per germline, CDR1 GTSNPN and CDR2 SVGIG (reference sequence). The CDR3 has 12 amino acids. The CDR3 loop is CAWGGPNYGYTF. The CDR3, as DNA: TGTGCCTGGGGTGGTCCTAACTATGGCTACACCTTC.

This clonotype was observed many times. The V call is TRBV19, the J call TRBJ1-2, with D hard to call. The germline CDR1 and CDR2 sequences are LNHDA and SQIVND (reference sequence). The CDR3 length is 13 residues. The germline V and J ends were trimmed by 1 base and 6 bases, with 9 bases remaining between them. The CDR3 bases are TGTGCCAGTAGTATAGGGGATCATGATGGCTACACCTTC. It yields the protein CASSIGDHDGYTF.

In its sample, this clonotype was seen many times. This chain links TRBV11-3 with TRBJ2-5; D is possibly TRBD1 (5 bases). V was cut by 1 base and J by 5 bases, with 17 bases left in between. The germline gives CDR1 SGHNT, CDR2 YENEEA. This CDR3 is 16 amino acids long. CDR3 in DNA: TGTGCCAGCAGCTTAGGGGCCAGGGCGGATCTTGAGACCCAGTACTTC. It specifies CASSLGARADLETQYF.

There are many counts of this clonotype. The chain has TRBV6-2 or TRBV6-3 and TRBJ2-3, with 13 bases fitting TRBD2. This CDR3 contains 18 residues. Germline V gene lookup returns CDR1 MNHEY and CDR2 SVGEGT. V was clipped by 5 bases and J by 3 bases; unmatched bases: 11. In DNA form, the CDR3 reads TGTGCCAGCAGTGACCACGGACTAGCGGGAGTAACTACAGATACGCAGTATTTT. The encoded protein is CASSDHGLAGVTTDTQYF.

About this clonotype itself: This could be a read error, since a much larger clone is one nucleotide away. The J gene is TRBJ2-7, the V gene TRBV28, with D possibly being TRBD2 (6 bases). The CDR3 consists of 23 residues. Germline-derived CDR1 and CDR2 are MDHEN and SYDVKM. The CDR3 spells CASGLFWTSGVGPQEAGDGSQYF. As DNA, the CDR3 is TGTGCCAGCGGTTTATTTTGGACGTCGGGGGTCGGGCCCCAGGAGGCGGGCGACGGATCGCAGTACTTC.

This clonotype has only a few counts. CDR3 region: CATSEWGRNTGELFF. The CDR3 nucleotides are TGTGCCACCAGTGAGTGGGGGCGGAACACCGGGGAGCTGTTTTTT. V and J are TRBV24-1 and TRBJ2-2; possible D gene TRBD1, 6 bases. Germline CDR1 is KGHDR and CDR2 is SFDVKD. The CDR3 runs to 15 residues. Trimming removed 4 bases at V and 1 base at J, with 9 bases between.

This clonotype has only a few counts. The chain links TRBV20-1 to TRBJ2-1; D perhaps matches TRBD2 (6 bases). CDR1 and CDR2 from the germline V gene are DFQATT and SNEGSKA (reference sequence). The length of the CDR3 is 15 residues. V was clipped by 5 bases and J by 6 bases, with 20 bases between them. CDR3 protein: CSAPNLGTLGNEQFF. CDR3 bases: TGCAGTGCTCCCAACCTCGGGACTCTGGGCAATGAGCAGTTCTTC.

This clonotype came up many times. The gene calls are TRBV28 and TRBJ1-4; TRBD1 agrees at 7 bases. Per the germline V gene, CDR1 is MDHEN and CDR2 is SYDVKM. CDR3 size: 16 residues. The V segment lost 3 bases and the J segment 4 bases; nucleotides outside the gene matches: 8. CDR3 region: CASSFRGTVGNEKLFF. As DNA, the CDR3 is TGTGCCAGCAGTTTCCGTGGGACAGTGGGTAATGAAAAACTGTTTTTT.

This clonotype was found many times. V is TRBV6-1 and J is TRBJ1-5; D remains ambiguous. V was trimmed by 5 bases and J by 0 bases, leaving 17 bases between them. Germline V CDR1 and CDR2: MNHNS, SASEGT. The CDR3 spans 17 residues. The CDR3 bases are TGTGCCAGCAGTTCCCACGTCACCCTGAGTAGCAATCAGCCCCAGCATTTT. Residues: CASSSHVTLSSNQPQHF.